A single sample is the source of the 23 T cell receptor beta chains below, sequenced in a study of Ad26.COV2.S vaccination and SARS-CoV-2 variants. The sample's treatment: some 19 received Ad26.COV2.S at low or high dose, single or two shots; about 5 received placebo; per-sample allocation not given. The study sampled participants on day 63 after the first vaccine or placebo injection. Assay used: immunoSEQ multiplex PCR; TCRdb lists only in-frame clones, some missing. There are around 400,000 clones in the sample; roughly 80% occur only once, and 7% to 9.5% lies in the top ten. The specimen was peripheral blood, collected in a trial of Ad26.COV2.S vaccine versus placebo. These receptors were collected from a person aged 18-65 years who received the Ad26.COV2.S COVID-19 vaccine or a placebo.

V gene TRBV2 combines with J gene TRBJ2-2; D uncertain. Between the trimmed V and J ends, which lost 9 bases and 4 bases, there was a span of 12 bases. The germline CDR1 and CDR2 sequences are SNHLY and FYNNEI. The CDR3 runs 13 residues. For the CDR3, the DNA is TGTGCCAGTGAACGTTGGGGCACCGGGGAGCTGTTTTTT. As protein: CASERWGTGELFF.

This sequence joins TRBV2 and TRBJ1-1; 7 bases fit TRBD1. J was trimmed by 0 bases and V by 9 bases; bases with no gene match: 4. CDR3 length: 13 amino acids. CDR1 and CDR2 (germline): SNHLY, FYNNEI. The CDR3 spells CARETGLNTEAFF. The CDR3 DNA is TGTGCCAGGGAGACAGGGTTGAACACTGAAGCTTTCTTT.

This clone appeared a few times. CDR3 sequence (DNA): TGTGCCAGCAGCCTGACAGAATCCTACGAGCAGTACTTC. Protein product: CASSLTESYEQYF. This sequence joins TRBV5-6 and TRBJ2-7, with D perhaps TRBD1 (5 bases). The CDR3 is made up of 13 amino acids. The V and J ends lost 4 bases and 1 base respectively, with 9 bases between them. Germline CDR1 SGHDT, CDR2 YYEEEE.

The rearrangement links TRBV7-9 to TRBJ2-2, with TRBD2 as a possible D gene (5 bases). Between the trimmed V and J ends, which lost 9 bases and 2 bases, there was a span of 7 bases. Germline-derived CDR1 and CDR2 are SEHNR and FQNEAQ (reference sequence). The CDR3 runs 12 residues. The CDR3 DNA is TGTGCCAGAACTAGTAACACCGGGGAGCTGTTTTTT. It encodes CARTSNTGELFF. Looking up the rest from reference TRBV7-9 and TRBJ2-2 gives the full variable domain: DTGVSQNPRHKITKRGQNVTFRCDPISEHNRLYWYRQTLGQGPEFLTYFQNEAQLEKSRLLSDRFSAERPKGSFSTLEIQRTEQGDSAMYLCARTSNTGELFFGEGSRLTVL.

The J gene is TRBJ2-1, the V gene TRBV11-3, with 8 positions matching TRBD2. CDR1 and CDR2 from the germline V gene are SGHNT and YENEEA. V lost 3 bases and J lost 6; bases outside the gene matches: 4. CDR3 length equals 14 residues. As DNA, the CDR3 is TGTGCCAGCAGCTTCAACGGGAGGGGCAATGAGCAGTTCTTC. Encoded protein: CASSFNGRGNEQFF.

V usage is TRBV6-4 and J usage is TRBJ2-1; 7 positions match TRBD2. The CDR3 length is 18 residues. The V gene end was trimmed by 8 bases and the J gene end by 7 bases; junction bases not matched to a gene: 23. The germline V gene has CDR1 MRHNA and CDR2 SNTAGT. The CDR3 loop is CASGGSMGGSFFRNEQFF. In DNA, the CDR3 is TGTGCCAGCGGGGGGAGCATGGGCGGGAGTTTCTTTAGGAATGAGCAGTTCTTC.

The V and J genes are TRBV19 and TRBJ2-1, with TRBD1 matching 7 bases. Germline V gene data show CDR1 as LNHDA and CDR2 as SQIVND (reference sequence). After removal of 4 bases from V and 7 bases from J, the junction contained 16 bases not matched to a gene. The CDR3 has 17 amino acids. Here the CDR3 DNA reads TGTGCCAGTAGTACGACAGGGTGGCCCCAAATTTCTAATGAGCAGTTCTTC. Amino acids: CASSTTGWPQISNEQFF.

This chain joins TRBV3-1 (or the pseudogene TRBV3-2) and TRBJ2-3; 8 positions match TRBD2. V shed 5 bases and J 0 bases; nucleotides not matched to a gene: 10. Germline CDR1 is LGHDT and CDR2 is YNNKEL (reference sequence). The CDR3 extends over 17 amino acids. CDR3 in amino acids: CASSTFPRGGSTDTQYF. The CDR3 nucleotides are TGTGCCAGCAGCACTTTCCCCCGCGGGGGGAGCACAGATACGCAGTATTTT.

This clone was detected only once. V gene TRBV24-1 combines with J gene TRBJ2-5; 9 bases are shared with TRBD2. The V and J ends lost 5 bases and 3 bases, in that order; junction bases with no gene match: 3. This CDR3 comprises 14 residues. The germline V gene has CDR1 KGHDR and CDR2 SFDVKD. The chain's CDR3 is CATSGASGEETQYF. The CDR3 region has the DNA TGTGCCACCAGTGGGGCTAGCGGGGAAGAGACCCAGTACTTC.

This clone was observed a few times. Other DNA sequences in this specimen translate into the identical CDR3. CDR3 nucleotide sequence: TGTGCCAGCTCACCCCGACAGGGCACCTACGAGCAGTACTTC. This gives the protein CASSPRQGTYEQYF. The gene calls are TRBV18 and TRBJ2-7; TRBD1 matches 7 bases. The CDR3 runs to 14 residues. Germline V CDR1 and CDR2: KGHSH, LQKENI. V shed 3 bases and J 2 bases; nucleotides not matched to a gene: 4.

The chain links TRBV4-1 to TRBJ1-2, with D perhaps matching TRBD1 (5 bases). With 0 bases removed from V and 0 bases from J, the gap between germline ends came to 17 bases. The germline V gene has CDR1 MGHRA and CDR2 YSYEKL. There are 18 residues in the CDR3. CDR3 sequence: CASSQDTGVGIANYGYTF. CDR3 sequence (DNA): TGCGCCAGCAGCCAAGATACGGGGGTTGGGATAGCTAACTATGGCTACACCTTC.

This clone has just one count. The chain combines TRBV7-6 with TRBJ2-7; a weak D match, TRBD1 (5 bases). The CDR3 spans 16 residues. Germline lookup yields CDR1 SGHVS and CDR2 FNYEAQ. V lost 5 bases and J 2 bases, leaving 19 bases between the germline ends. The DNA of the CDR3 is TGTGCCAGCAGCCTATTGGCTGACAGCCATACCTACGAGCAGTACTTC. This translates into CASSLLADSHTYEQYF. Complete variable domain (other parts from reference TRBV7-6 and TRBJ2-7): GAGVSQSPRYKVTKRGQDVALRCDPISGHVSLYWYRQALGQGPEFLTYFNYEAQQDKSGLPNDRFSAERPEGSISTLTIQRTEQRDSAMYRCASSLLADSHTYEQYFGPGTRLTVT.

V is TRBV5-1 and J is TRBJ2-2; maybe TRBD1 (5 bases). Trimming left V 0 bases short and J 5 bases short, with 8 bases between. This CDR3 spans 14 amino acids. Germline V gene lookup returns CDR1 SGHRS and CDR2 YFSETQ. The CDR3 nucleotides read TGCGCCAGCAGCTTGGGACAGCTTACCGGGGAGCTGTTTTTT. Translation: CASSLGQLTGELFF.

The V call is TRBV7-2, the J call TRBJ1-2; no firm D call. Deletions cut 5 bases from V and 4 bases from J, with 14 bases between. CDR3 length: 14 amino acids. Germline V gene sequence: CDR1 SGHTA, CDR2 FQGNSA. CDR3 bases: TGTGCCAGCAGCCACGTAGATTTTGGCTATGGCTACACCTTC. Its protein product is CASSHVDFGYGYTF.

This clone was seen just once. V and J are TRBV3-1 (or the pseudogene TRBV3-2) and TRBJ1-1; 8 bases are shared with TRBD1. Germline assignment: CDR1 LGHDT and CDR2 YNNKEL (reference sequence). The CDR3 is 13 residues long. V was clipped by 1 base and J by 12 bases; unmatched bases: 7. CDR3 in DNA: TGTGCCAGCAGCCAAGTTGGACAGGGCGGGACTTTCTTT. Translation: CASSQVGQGGTFF.

The chain recombines TRBV19 with TRBJ2-7; 7 bases fit TRBD1. The CDR3 is 15 amino acids. Germline V gene data show CDR1 as LNHDA and CDR2 as SQIVND (reference sequence). Trimming took 6 bases from V and 3 from J; bases not matched to a gene: 11. The CDR3 DNA sequence: TGTGCCAGTAGGGCAACCGGGACAGAATTCTACGAGCAGTACTTC. This translates into CASRATGTEFYEQYF.

As to this clone: This same CDR3 is encoded by further DNA sequences in the sample. The V call is TRBV27, the J call TRBJ2-7, with a tentative D call TRBD1 (6 bases). V lost 6 bases, J lost 3 bases, and 12 bases lay in between. There are 13 residues in the CDR3. Germline CDR1 reads MNHEY; CDR2 reads SMNVEV (reference sequence). CDR3 DNA: TGTGCCAGCAGCCTTGGACAGTACTACGAGCAGTACTTC. It encodes CASSLGQYYEQYF.

The rearrangement joins TRBV4-1 to TRBJ2-7; D gene unclear. CDR1 and CDR2 (germline): MGHRA, YSYEKL. V lost 0 bases and J 3 bases, leaving 6 bases between the germline ends. The CDR3 covers 13 residues. This CDR3 reads CASSQEADYEQYF. The CDR3 DNA is TGCGCCAGCAGCCAAGAGGCAGACTACGAGCAGTACTTC.

The J gene is TRBJ2-5, the V gene TRBV29-1; the D is unclear. The V gene's germline CDR1 is SQVTM and CDR2 ANQGSEA. CDR3 length equals 13 residues. The V end was cut by 2 bases, the J end by 0 bases, with 7 bases between. The CDR3 sequence: CSVESNYQETQYF. CDR3 nucleotides: TGCAGCGTTGAATCGAACTACCAAGAGACCCAGTACTTC.

J is TRBJ2-7 and V is TRBV10-1; TRBD2 matches at 8 bases. The CDR3 contains 14 residues. V was pared by 3 bases and J by 2 bases, with 3 bases of the junction left unmatched. Germline values: CDR1 WNHNN, CDR2 SYGVQD (reference sequence). The CDR3, as DNA: TGCGCCAGCAGTGAACAGCGGGAGCCCTACGAGCAGTACTTC. Translating it yields CASSEQREPYEQYF.

This clone was detected only once. V and J are TRBV11-2 and TRBJ2-3, with D possibly matching TRBD1 (5 bases). There are 14 residues in the CDR3. V lost 5 bases to trimming and J lost 5 bases, with 14 bases between them. Germline V lookup: CDR1 SGHAT, CDR2 FQNNGV. The CDR3 nucleotides are TGTGCCAGCAGCCCCCGGACACTGCAAGATACGCAGTATTTT. Amino acid sequence: CASSPRTLQDTQYF.

The rearrangement links TRBV5-1 to TRBJ1-4, with D maybe TRBD1 (5 bases). The germline V and J ends were trimmed by 0 bases and 6 bases, with 9 bases remaining between them. The CDR3 sequence is 14 residues long. The germline CDR1 and CDR2 sequences are SGHRS and YFSETQ. Written as DNA, the CDR3 is TGCGCCAGCAGCTTGGAGGGGTCGGATGAAAAACTGTTTTTT. It encodes CASSLEGSDEKLFF.

Turning to this clone: The same CDR3 can be traced to other DNA sequences in this sample. This chain links TRBV10-3 with TRBJ1-2; unclear D gene. Germline V gene data show CDR1 as ENHRY and CDR2 as SYGVKD. The CDR3 is 12 residues long. The V end lost 0 bases, the J end lost 1 base, and 0 bases lay between the germline ends. This CDR3 reads CAISESNYGYTF. For the CDR3, the DNA is TGTGCCATCAGTGAGTCTAACTATGGCTACACCTTC.